The T cell receptor beta chain under discussion was sequenced for a study of molecular identifiers for immune sequencing clone quantification. TCRdb recomputed calls from the PCR reads with MiXCR, one row per CDR3 protein. The sample has roughly 320,000 distinct CDR3 sequences, roughly a quarter seen once; the top ten hold about 0.73%. The CDR3 totals 14 residues. The junction had 7 bases not matched to a gene; V was cut back by 1 base and J by 7 bases. CDR1 SEHNR and CDR2 FQNEAQ come from the germline V gene (reference sequence). The sample comprised naive CD8+ T cells from blood, with Jurkat cell RNA spiked in. Regarding subset: FACS-sorted CD8+CD4-CCR7+CD45RA+ naive T cells. This receptor was identified in a human donor in good health. Some libraries in this study had Jurkat cell RNA spiked in. The V gene is TRBV7-9, the J gene TRBJ2-7, with 7 bases fitting TRBD2. The CDR3 region is CASSLVAGVNEQYF. Written as DNA, the CDR3 is TGTGCCAGCAGCTTAGTTGCGGGAGTTAATGAGCAGTACTTC. The variable domain in full, completed from reference TRBV7-9 and TRBJ2-7, reads DTGVSQNPRHKITKRGQNVTFRCDPISEHNRLYWYRQTLGQGPEFLTYFQNEAQLEKSRLLSDRFSAERPKGSFSTLEIQRTEQGDSAMYLCASSLVAGVNEQYFGPGTRLTVT.